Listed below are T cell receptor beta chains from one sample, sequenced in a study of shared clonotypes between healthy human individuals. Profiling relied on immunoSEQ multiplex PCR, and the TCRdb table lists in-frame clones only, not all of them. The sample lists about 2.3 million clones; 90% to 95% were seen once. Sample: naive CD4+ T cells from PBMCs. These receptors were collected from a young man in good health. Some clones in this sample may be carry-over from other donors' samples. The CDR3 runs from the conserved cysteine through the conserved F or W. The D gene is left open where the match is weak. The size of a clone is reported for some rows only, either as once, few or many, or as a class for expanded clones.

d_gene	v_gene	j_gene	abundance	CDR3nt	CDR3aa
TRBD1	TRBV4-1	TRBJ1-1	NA	TGCGCCAGCAGCCATCAAACCGGGACAGGGTTACCTGAAGCTTTCTTT	CASSHQTGTGLPEAFF
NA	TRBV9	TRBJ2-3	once	TGTGCCAGCAGCGTAACCAGCTCACCCACAGATACGCAGTATTTT	CASSVTSSPTDTQYF
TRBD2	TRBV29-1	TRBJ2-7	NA	TGCAGCGTTCTTCTGACTAGCCTCTCCTACGAGCAGTACTTC	CSVLLTSLSYEQYF
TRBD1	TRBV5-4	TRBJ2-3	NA	TGTGCCAGCAGCTCGGGACAGGGGAGCAAGGATACGCAGTATTTT	CASSSGQGSKDTQYF
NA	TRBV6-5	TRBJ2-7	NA	TGTGCCAGCAGTTACTCCCGGGAGAGCTCCTACGAGCAGTACTTC	CASSYSRESSYEQYF
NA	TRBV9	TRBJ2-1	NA	TGTGCCAGCAGTCCGACGGGCGGGACATACAATGAGCAGTTCTTC	CASSPTGGTYNEQFF
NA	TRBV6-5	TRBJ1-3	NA	TGTGCCAGCAGGACGACAGGAAACTCTGGAAACACCATATATTTT	CASRTTGNSGNTIYF
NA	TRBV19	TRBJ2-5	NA	TGTGCCAGTAGTATCGGCAATACCCAAGAGACCCAGTACTTC	CASSIGNTQETQYF
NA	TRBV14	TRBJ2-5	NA	TGTGCCAGCAGCCAAGATCAGCCAGGGTGGGAGACCCAGTACTTC	CASSQDQPGWETQYF
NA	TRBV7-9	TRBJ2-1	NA	TGTGCCAGCAGCTTAGGAAGAGTTGCGGCTAGCGCTTACAATGAGCAGTTCTTC	CASSLGRVAASAYNEQFF
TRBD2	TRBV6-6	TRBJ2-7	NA	TGTGCCAGCACCCCCCCCAGCGGGAGCTCCTACGAGCAGTACTTC	CASTPPSGSSYEQYF
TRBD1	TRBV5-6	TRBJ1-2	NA	TGTGCCAGCCGACCTCAGGGGGCGCATGGCTACACCTTC	CASRPQGAHGYTF
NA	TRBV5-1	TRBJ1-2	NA	TGCGCCAGCAGCTCCTCCGGGGGTGGGGCAGCATATGGCTACACCTTC	CASSSSGGGAAYGYTF
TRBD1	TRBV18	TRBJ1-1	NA	TGTGCCAGCTCACCTGGACAGGGGCACACTGAAGCTTTCTTT	CASSPGQGHTEAFF
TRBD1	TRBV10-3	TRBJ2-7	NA	TGTGCCATCAGTGACGCGGGACAGGGACCCTACGAGCAGTACTTC	CAISDAGQGPYEQYF
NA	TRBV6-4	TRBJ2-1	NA	TGTGCCAGCAGTGACCTGATCCGAGGGATCGGTGAGCAGTTCTTC	CASSDLIRGIGEQFF
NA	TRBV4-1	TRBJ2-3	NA	TGCGCCAGCAGCCAAGATCCGGGGCCCAGCACAGATACGCAGTATTTT	CASSQDPGPSTDTQYF
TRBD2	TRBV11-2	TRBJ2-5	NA	TGTGCCAGCAGCCCCGGGGTAGCGGGAGGAGGAGAGACCCAGTACTTC	CASSPGVAGGGETQYF
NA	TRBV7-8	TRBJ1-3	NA	TGTGCCAGCTCTTGGGGGCCCGACTACTCTGGAAACACCATATATTTT	CASSWGPDYSGNTIYF
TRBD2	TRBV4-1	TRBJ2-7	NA	TGCGCCAGCAGCCAAGAAGCGGGAGCGAACGAGCAGTACTTC	CASSQEAGANEQYF
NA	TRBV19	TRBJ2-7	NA	TGTGCCAGTAGTATGACCCGGACTACCTCCTACGAGCAGTACTTC	CASSMTRTTSYEQYF
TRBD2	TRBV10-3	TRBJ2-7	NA	TGTGCCATCAGGAACGCTAGCGGGTGGAGCTCCTACGAGCAGTACTTC	CAIRNASGWSSYEQYF
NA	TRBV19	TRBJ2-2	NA	TGTGCCAGTAGTATTAGTGGGGTTCGGAACGGGGAGCTGTTTTTT	CASSISGVRNGELFF
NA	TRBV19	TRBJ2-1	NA	TGTGCCAGTAGTATAGCAACAGGGAGCTCCTACAATGAGCAGTTCTTC	CASSIATGSSYNEQFF
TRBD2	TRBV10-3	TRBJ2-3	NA	TGTGCCATCAGTGAGGTAGCGGGAGTCACAGATACGCAGTATTTT	CAISEVAGVTDTQYF
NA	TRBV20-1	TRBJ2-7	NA	TGCAGTGCGGCAGGGTCGGGCGAGCAGTACTTC	CSAAGSGEQYF
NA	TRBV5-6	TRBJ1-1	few	TGTGCCAGCAGCTTGGAAGACAGTGAAGCTTTCTTT	CASSLEDSEAFF
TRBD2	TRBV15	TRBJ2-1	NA	TGTGCCACCACCAAGATTCCCAGCGGGAGATCCAATGAGCAGTTCTTC	CATTKIPSGRSNEQFF
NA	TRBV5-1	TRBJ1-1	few	TGCGCCAGCAGCGTTACAAGGGAGAACACTGAAGCTTTCTTT	CASSVTRENTEAFF
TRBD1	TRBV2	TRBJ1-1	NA	TGTGCCAGCAGGGACAGGGAGGGAATCACTGAAGCTTTCTTT	CASRDREGITEAFF
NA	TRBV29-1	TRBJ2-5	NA	TGCAGCGTTGGCTGGGGCGGAGAGACCCAGTACTTC	CSVGWGGETQYF
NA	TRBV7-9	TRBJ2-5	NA	TGTGCCAGCAGCCCCCCAAGTAAAGAGACCCAGTACTTC	CASSPPSKETQYF